The rows below give T cell receptor beta chains drawn from one sample of a study of shared clonotypes between healthy human individuals. This table comes from immunoSEQ multiplex PCR, and its TCRdb copy is limited to in-frame clones, with some not included. The data contain some 2.1 million clones, roughly 95% of them seen just once; the ten biggest clones take up around 1.1%. Sequencing was done on a sample of naive CD8+ T cells sorted from blood. These receptors were obtained from a man between 18 and 35 years old in good health. CDR3s include the opening cysteine and the closing phenylalanine or tryptophan. A D gene is named only where the DNA matches it firmly. Clone sizes are given selectively: once, few, many, or a class where the clone is expanded.

TRBV7-9,-,once,CASGSWEETQYF
TRBV5-6,-,once,CASSDMNTEAFF
TRBV11-2,-,-,CASSLVSGGGYGYTF
TRBV7-6,-,-,CASSSFAGINQPQHF
TRBV6-1,-,-,CASSVLISEQYF
TRBV10-3,TRBD1,-,CAIGKQGSYEQYF
TRBV11-2,-,-,CASSLDRGEVGSYEQYF
TRBV11-2,-,once,CASSLMNTEAFF
TRBV11-2,-,-,CASSLVGTEAFF
TRBV4-1,TRBD1,-,CASSTGGLGDGYTF
TRBV2,TRBD2,once,CASSGGLRLFEQFF
TRBV2,-,-,CASSSSGNEKLFF
TRBV4-1,TRBD1,-,CASSQAIGQGAYEQYF
TRBV15,TRBD2,once,CATSGGLADWSNEQFF
TRBV29-1,-,-,CSVSISVRPEAFF
TRBV27,-,few,CASSSIDTGELFF
TRBV23-1,TRBD1,-,CASSQSGTGALSYQETQYF
TRBV2,-,-,CASSEWDGGPEQFF
TRBV7-9,TRBD2,-,CASSPRRLAGADTQYF
TRBV10-2,-,few,CASSAWGGPQPQHF
TRBV4-2,-,-,CASSPQGDYGYTF
TRBV29-1,-,-,CSAQDRNKGEQYF
TRBV7-9,-,-,CASSLGVSGAVGELFF
TRBV27,TRBD1,-,CASSLDFTGTGPDGYTF
TRBV9,-,-,CASSPAWTGGYTF
TRBV6-5,-,-,CASWNIRAAFF